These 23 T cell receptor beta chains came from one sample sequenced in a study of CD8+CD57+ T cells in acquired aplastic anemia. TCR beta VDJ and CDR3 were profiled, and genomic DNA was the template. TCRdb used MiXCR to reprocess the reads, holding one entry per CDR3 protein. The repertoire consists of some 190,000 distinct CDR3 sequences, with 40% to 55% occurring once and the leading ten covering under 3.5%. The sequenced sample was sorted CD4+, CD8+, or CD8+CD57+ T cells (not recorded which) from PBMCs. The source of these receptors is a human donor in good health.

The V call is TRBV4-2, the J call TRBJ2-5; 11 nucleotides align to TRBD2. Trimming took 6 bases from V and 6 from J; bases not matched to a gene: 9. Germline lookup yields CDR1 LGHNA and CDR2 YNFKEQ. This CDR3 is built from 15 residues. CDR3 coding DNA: TGTGCCAGCAGTCGCTTAGCGGGAGGGCAACAGACCCAGTACTTC. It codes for CASSRLAGGQQTQYF.

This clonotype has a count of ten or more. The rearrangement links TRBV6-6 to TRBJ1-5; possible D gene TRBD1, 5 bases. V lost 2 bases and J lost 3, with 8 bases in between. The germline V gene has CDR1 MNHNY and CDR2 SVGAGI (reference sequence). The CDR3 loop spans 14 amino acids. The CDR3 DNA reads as TGTGCCAGCAGTTACGACAGCACCAATCAGCCCCAGCATTTT. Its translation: CASSYDSTNQPQHF.

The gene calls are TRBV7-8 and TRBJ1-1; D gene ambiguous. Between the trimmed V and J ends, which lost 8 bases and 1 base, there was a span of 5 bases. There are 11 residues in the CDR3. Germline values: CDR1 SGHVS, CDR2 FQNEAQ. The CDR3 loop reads CASLKNTEAFF. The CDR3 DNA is TGTGCCAGCTTGAAGAACACTGAAGCTTTCTTT. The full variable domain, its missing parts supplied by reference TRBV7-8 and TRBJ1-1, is GAGVSQSPRYKVAKRGQDVALRCDPISGHVSLFWYQQALGQGPEFLTYFQNEAQLDKSGLPSDRFFAERPEGSVSTLKIQRTQQEDSAVYLCASLKNTEAFFGQGTRLTVV.

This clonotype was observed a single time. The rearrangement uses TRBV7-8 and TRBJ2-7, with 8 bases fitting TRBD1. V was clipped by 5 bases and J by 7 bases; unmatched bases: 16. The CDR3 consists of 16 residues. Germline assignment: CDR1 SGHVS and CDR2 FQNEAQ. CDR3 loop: CASSIQMAQGAREQYF. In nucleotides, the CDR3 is TGTGCCAGCAGCATCCAGATGGCCCAGGGGGCGCGGGAGCAGTACTTC.

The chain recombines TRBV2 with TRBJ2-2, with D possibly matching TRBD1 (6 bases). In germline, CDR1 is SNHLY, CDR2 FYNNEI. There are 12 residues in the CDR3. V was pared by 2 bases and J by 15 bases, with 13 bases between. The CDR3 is CASSENREGLFF. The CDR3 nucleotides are TGTGCCAGCAGTGAAAACAGGGAAGGGTTGTTTTTT. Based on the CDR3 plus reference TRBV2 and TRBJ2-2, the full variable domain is EPEVTQTPSHQVTQMGQEVILRCVPISNHLYFYWYRQILGQKVEFLVSFYNNEISEKSEIFDDQFSVERPDGSNFTLKIRSTKLEDSAMYFCASSENREGLFFGEGSRLTVL.

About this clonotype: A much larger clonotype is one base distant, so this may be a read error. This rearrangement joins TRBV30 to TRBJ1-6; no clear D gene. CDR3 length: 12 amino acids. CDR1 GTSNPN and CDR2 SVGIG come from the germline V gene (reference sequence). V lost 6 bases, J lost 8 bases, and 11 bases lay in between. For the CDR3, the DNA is TGTGCCTGTGACTTTAGGGATTCACCCCTCCACTTT. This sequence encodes CACDFRDSPLHF. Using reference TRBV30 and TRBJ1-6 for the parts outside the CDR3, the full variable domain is SQTIHQWPATLVQPVGSPLSLECTVEGTSNPNLYWYRQAAGRGLQLLFYSVGIGQISSEVPQNLSASRPQDRQFILSSKKLLLSDSGFYLCACDFRDSPLHFGNGTRLTVT.

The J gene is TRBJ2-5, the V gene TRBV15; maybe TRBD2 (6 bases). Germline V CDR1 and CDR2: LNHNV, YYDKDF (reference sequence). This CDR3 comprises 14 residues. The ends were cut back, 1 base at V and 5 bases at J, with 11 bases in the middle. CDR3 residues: CATSRVGTLETQYF. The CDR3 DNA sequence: TGTGCCACCAGCAGAGTCGGGACTTTGGAGACCCAGTACTTC.

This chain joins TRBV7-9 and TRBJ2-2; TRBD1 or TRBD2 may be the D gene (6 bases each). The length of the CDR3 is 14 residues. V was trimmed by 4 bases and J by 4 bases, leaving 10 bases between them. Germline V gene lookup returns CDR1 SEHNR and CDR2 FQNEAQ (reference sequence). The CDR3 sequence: CASSWGASTGELFF. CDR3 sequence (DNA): TGTGCCAGCAGCTGGGGGGCAAGCACCGGGGAGCTGTTTTTT.

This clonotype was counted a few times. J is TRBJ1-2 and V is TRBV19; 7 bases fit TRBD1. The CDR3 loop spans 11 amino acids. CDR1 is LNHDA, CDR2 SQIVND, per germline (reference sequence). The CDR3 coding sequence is TGTGGAACCAGGGGGTCCTATGGCTACACCTTC. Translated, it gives CGTRGSYGYTF.

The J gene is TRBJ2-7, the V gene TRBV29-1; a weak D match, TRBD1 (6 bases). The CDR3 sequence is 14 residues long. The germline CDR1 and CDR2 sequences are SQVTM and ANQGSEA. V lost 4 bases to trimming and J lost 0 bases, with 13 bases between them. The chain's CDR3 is CSVVAQGSSYEQYF. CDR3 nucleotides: TGCAGCGTTGTGGCGCAGGGGAGCTCCTACGAGCAGTACTTC.

The CDR3 DNA reads as TGTGCCAGCAGCTCCATTCTGTATCAGCCCCAGCATTTT. Translated, it gives CASSSILYQPQHF. The chain couples TRBV7-2 to TRBJ1-5; D gene unclear. Germline CDR1 reads SGHTA; CDR2 reads FQGNSA. With 4 bases removed from V and 5 bases from J, the gap between germline ends came to 9 bases. CDR3 size: 13 residues.

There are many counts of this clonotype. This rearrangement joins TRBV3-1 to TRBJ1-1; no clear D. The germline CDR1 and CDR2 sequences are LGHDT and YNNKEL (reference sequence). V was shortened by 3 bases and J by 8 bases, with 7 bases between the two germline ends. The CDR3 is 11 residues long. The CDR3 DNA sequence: TGTGCCAGCAGCCATGCAGGAGAAGCTTTCTTT. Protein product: CASSHAGEAFF.

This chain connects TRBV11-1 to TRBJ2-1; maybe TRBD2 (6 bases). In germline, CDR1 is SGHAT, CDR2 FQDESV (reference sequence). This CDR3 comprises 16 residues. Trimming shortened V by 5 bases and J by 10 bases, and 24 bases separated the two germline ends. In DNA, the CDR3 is TGTGCCAGCAGCGCCTCTTCTGGGACTCGCTCCTACGAGCAGTTCTTC. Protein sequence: CASSASSGTRSYEQFF. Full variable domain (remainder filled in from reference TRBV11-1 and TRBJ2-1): EAEVAQSPRYKITEKSQAVAFWCDPISGHATLYWYRQILGQGPELLVQFQDESVVDDSQLPKDRFSAERLKGVDSTLKIQPAELGDSAMYLCASSASSGTRSYEQFFGPGTRLTVL.

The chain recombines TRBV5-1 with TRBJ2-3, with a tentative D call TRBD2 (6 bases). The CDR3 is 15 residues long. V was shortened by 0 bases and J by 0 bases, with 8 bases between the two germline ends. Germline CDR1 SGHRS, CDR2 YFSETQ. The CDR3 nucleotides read TGCGCCAGCAGCTTGGGTCGGGGGAGCACAGATACGCAGTATTTT. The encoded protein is CASSLGRGSTDTQYF.

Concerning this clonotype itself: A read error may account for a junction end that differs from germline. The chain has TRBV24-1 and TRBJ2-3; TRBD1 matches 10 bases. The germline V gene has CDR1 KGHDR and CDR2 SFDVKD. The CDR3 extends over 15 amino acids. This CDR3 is CATSDPGQGGDTQCF. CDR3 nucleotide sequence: TGTGCCACCAGTGATCCAGGACAGGGGGGAGATACGCAATGTTTT.

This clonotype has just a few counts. The CDR3 region has the DNA TGTGCCAGCAGCGTAGCGGGAGGGACGCCCTACGAGCAGTACTTC. This translates into CASSVAGGTPYEQYF. V is TRBV6-2 or TRBV6-3 and J is TRBJ2-7; 11 bases line up with TRBD2. Germline V gives CDR1 MNHEY, CDR2 SVGEGT. The CDR3 consists of 15 residues. V was pared by 6 bases and J by 2 bases, with 6 bases of the junction left unmatched.

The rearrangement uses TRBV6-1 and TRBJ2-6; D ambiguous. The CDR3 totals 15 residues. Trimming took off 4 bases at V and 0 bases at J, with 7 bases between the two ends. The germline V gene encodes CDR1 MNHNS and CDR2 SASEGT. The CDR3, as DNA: TGTGCCAGCAGTGCCACATACTCTGGGGCCAACGTCCTGACTTTC. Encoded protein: CASSATYSGANVLTF.

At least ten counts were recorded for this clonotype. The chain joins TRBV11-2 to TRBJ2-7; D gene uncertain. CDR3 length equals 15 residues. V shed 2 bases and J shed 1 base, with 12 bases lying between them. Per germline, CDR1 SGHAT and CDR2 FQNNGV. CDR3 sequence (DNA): TGTGCCAGCAGCTTATCGAGCGTTCAATCCTACGAGCAGTACTTC. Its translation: CASSLSSVQSYEQYF.

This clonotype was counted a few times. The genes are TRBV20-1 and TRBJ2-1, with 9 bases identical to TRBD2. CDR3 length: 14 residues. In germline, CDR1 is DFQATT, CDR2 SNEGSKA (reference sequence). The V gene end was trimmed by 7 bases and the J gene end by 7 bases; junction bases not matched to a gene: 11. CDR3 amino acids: CSVPLSGSLNEQFF. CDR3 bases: TGCAGTGTTCCGCTTAGCGGGAGTTTAAATGAGCAGTTCTTC.

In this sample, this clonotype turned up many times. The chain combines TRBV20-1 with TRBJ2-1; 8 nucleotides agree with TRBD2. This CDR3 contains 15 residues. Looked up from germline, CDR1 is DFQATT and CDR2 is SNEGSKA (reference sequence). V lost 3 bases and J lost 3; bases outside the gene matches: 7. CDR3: CSASSSGNRYNEQFF. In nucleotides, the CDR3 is TGCAGTGCTAGTAGTAGCGGGAATCGCTACAATGAGCAGTTCTTC.

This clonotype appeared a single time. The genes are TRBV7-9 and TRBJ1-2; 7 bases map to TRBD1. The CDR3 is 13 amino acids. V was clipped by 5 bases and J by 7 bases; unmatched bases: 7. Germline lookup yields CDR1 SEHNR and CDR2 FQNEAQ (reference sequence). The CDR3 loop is CASSEDRMGGYTF. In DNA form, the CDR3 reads TGTGCCAGCAGCGAGGACAGGATGGGTGGCTACACCTTC.

CDR3 nucleotide sequence: TGTGCCAGCAGCGCAGGTGTGTACGAGCAGTACTTC. Its protein is CASSAGVYEQYF. The chain joins TRBV7-9 to TRBJ2-7; D unresolved. The CDR3 loop spans 12 amino acids. V shed 5 bases and J shed 4 bases, with 9 bases lying between them. Germline V CDR1 and CDR2: SEHNR, FQNEAQ (reference sequence). The complete variable domain, with remaining parts taken from reference TRBV7-9 and TRBJ2-7, reads DTGVSQNPRHKITKRGQNVTFRCDPISEHNRLYWYRQTLGQGPEFLTYFQNEAQLEKSRLLSDRFSAERPKGSFSTLEIQRTEQGDSAMYLCASSAGVYEQYFGPGTRLTVT.

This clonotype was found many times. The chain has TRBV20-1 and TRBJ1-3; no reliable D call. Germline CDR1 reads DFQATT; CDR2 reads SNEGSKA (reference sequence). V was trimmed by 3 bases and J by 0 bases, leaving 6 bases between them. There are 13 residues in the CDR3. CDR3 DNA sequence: TGCAGTGCTAGCCCGGACTCTGGAAACACCATATATTTT. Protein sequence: CSASPDSGNTIYF.